This T cell receptor beta chain was sequenced during a study of human T cells and chemical hapten exposure. Study information: Patch testing was performed with 0.01% DPC on the upper back, with reading at 6 days. Across samples, TCR yields varied, mostly owing to small differences in pooled library volumes.

This clonotype has ten or more counts. Time point here: pre-sensitization, week 0. Treatment given: therapeutic diphenylcyclopropenone sensitization with weekly scalp DPC. The library labeled individual cDNA molecules by adding unique molecular identifiers to them. Via MiXCR, TCRdb re-called the RACE reads, giving one row per CDR3 protein. The table lists approximately 52,000 distinct CDR3 sequences, over 8% of them singletons. The CDR3 totals 14 residues. Trimming cost V 3 bases and J 6 bases; bases outside gene matches: 2. The germline V gene has CDR1 SGHVS and CDR2 FNYEAQ. The clonotype was recovered from a middle-aged woman with alopecia areata. Some clones in this sample may be carry-over from other donors' samples. The chain joins TRBV7-6 to TRBJ1-6, with 7 bases matching TRBD1. Sample: whole blood, taken in connection with sensitization to the hapten diphenylcyclopropenone (DPC). CDR3 in DNA: TGTGCCAGCAGCTTTCGACAGGGTAATTCACCCCTCCACTTT. Protein product: CASSFRQGNSPLHF.